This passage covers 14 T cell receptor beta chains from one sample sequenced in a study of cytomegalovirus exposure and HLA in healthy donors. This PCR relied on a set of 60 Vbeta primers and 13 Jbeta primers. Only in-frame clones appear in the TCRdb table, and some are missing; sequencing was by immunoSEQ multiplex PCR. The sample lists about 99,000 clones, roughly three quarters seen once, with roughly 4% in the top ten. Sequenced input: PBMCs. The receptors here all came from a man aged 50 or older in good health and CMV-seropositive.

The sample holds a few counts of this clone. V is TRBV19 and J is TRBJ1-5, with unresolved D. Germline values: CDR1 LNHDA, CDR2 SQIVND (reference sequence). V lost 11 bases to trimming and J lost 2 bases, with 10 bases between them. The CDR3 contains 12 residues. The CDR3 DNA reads TGTGCCGGTAAAATAGGCAATCAGCCCCAGCATTTT. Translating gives CAGKIGNQPQHF.

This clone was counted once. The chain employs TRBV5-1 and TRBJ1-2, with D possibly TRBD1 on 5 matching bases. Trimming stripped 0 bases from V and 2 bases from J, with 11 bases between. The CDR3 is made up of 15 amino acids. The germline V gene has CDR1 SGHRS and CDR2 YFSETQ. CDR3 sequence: CASSLEGDSNYGYTF. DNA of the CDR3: TGCGCCAGCAGCTTGGAAGGGGATTCAAACTATGGCTACACCTTC.

The CDR3 here is CAISRPGQVEAFF. CDR3 DNA sequence: TGTGCCATCAGTCGACCGGGACAAGTTGAAGCTTTCTTT. V is TRBV10-3 and J is TRBJ1-1; perhaps TRBD1 as D (6 bases). This CDR3 has 13 residues. Germline-derived CDR1 and CDR2 are ENHRY and SYGVKD. V was cut by 5 bases and J by 7 bases, with 14 bases left in between.

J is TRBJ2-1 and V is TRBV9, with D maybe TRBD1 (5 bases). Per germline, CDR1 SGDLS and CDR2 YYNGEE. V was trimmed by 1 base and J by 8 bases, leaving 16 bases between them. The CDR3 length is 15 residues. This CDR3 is CASSVQGSGFHEQFF. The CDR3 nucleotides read TGTGCCAGCAGCGTACAGGGCTCTGGTTTCCATGAGCAGTTCTTC. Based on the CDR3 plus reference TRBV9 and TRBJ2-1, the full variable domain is DSGVTQTPKHLITATGQRVTLRCSPRSGDLSVYWYQQSLDQGLQFLIQYYNGEERAKGNILERFSAQQFPDLHSELNLSSLELGDSALYFCASSVQGSGFHEQFFGPGTRLTVL.

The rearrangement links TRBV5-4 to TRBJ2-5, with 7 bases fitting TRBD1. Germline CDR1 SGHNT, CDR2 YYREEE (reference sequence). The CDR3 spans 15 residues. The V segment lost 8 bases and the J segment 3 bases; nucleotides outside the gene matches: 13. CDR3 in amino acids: CASKGQPIEEETQYF. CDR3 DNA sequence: TGTGCCAGTAAGGGACAGCCCATAGAGGAAGAGACCCAGTACTTC.

CDR3 nucleotides: TGTGCCAGCAGCTTAAGTCCCCATAACACTGAAGCTTTCTTT. It is translated as CASSLSPHNTEAFF. V usage is TRBV7-3 and J usage is TRBJ1-1; D ambiguous. Per germline, CDR1 SGHTA and CDR2 FQGTGA. V was cut by 1 base and J by 2 bases, with 8 bases left in between. The CDR3 is made up of 14 amino acids.

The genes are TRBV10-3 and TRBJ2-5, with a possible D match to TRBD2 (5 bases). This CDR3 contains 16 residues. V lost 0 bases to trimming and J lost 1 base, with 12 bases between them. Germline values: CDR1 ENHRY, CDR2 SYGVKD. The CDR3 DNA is TGTGCCATCAGTGAGTCCCCCCGTAGCGCCCAAGAGACCCAGTACTTC. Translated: CAISESPRSAQETQYF.

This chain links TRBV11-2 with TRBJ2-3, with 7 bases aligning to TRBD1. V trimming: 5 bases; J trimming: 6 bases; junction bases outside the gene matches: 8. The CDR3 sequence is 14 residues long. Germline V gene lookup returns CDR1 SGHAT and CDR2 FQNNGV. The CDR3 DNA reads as TGTGCCAGCAGCCTCGGACAGGATGAGGATACGCAGTATTTT. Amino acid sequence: CASSLGQDEDTQYF.

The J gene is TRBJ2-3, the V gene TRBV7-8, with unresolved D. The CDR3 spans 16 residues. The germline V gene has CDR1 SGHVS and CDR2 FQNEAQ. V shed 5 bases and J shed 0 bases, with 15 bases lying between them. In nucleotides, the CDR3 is TGTGCCAGCAGCCAAGTTGTAGTTACTAGCACAGATACGCAGTATTTT. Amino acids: CASSQVVVTSTDTQYF. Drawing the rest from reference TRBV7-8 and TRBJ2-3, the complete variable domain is GAGVSQSPRYKVAKRGQDVALRCDPISGHVSLFWYQQALGQGPEFLTYFQNEAQLDKSGLPSDRFFAERPEGSVSTLKIQRTQQEDSAVYLCASSQVVVTSTDTQYFGPGTRLTVL.

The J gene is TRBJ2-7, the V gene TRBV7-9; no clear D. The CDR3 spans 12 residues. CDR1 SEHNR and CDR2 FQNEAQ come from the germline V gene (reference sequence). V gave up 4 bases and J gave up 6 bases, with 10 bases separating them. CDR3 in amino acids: CASSSTYGEQYF. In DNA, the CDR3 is TGTGCCAGCAGCTCTACGTACGGCGAGCAGTACTTC.

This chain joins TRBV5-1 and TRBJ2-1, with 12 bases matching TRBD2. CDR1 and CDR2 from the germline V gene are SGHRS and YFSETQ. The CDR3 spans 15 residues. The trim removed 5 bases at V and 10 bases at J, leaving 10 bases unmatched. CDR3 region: CASRDLAGGPREQFF. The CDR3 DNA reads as TGCGCCAGCAGGGATCTAGCGGGAGGGCCCCGGGAGCAGTTCTTC.

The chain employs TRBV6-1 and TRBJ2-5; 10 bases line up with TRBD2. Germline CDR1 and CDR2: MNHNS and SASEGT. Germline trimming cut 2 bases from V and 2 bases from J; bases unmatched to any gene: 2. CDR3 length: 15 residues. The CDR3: CASSEQTSGQETQYF. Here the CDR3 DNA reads TGTGCCAGCAGTGAACAGACTAGCGGGCAAGAGACCCAGTACTTC.

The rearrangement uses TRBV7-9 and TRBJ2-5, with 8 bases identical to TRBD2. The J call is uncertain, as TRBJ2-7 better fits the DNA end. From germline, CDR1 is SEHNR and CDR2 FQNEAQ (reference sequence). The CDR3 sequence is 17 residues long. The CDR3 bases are TGTGCCAGCAGCTTAGTGCTTTCGACGAGCGGGAGTTACGAGCAGTACTTC. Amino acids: CASSLVLSTSGSYEQYF.

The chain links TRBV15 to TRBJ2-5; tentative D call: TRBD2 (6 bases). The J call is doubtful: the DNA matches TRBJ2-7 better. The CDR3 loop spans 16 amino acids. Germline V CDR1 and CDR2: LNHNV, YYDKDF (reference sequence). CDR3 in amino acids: CATSRDMTGVRYEQYF. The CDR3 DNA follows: TGTGCCACCAGCAGAGATATGACGGGAGTACGCTACGAGCAGTACTTC.